These 30 T cell receptor beta chains were sequenced from one sample in a study of blood T cell repertoires in COVID-19. TCRdb's table, derived via immunoSEQ multiplex PCR, lists solely in-frame clones and lacks some. The sample carries some 150,000 clones, roughly four fifths recorded once. The sequencing sample was made of PBMCs or T cells enriched from blood (not recorded which). Receptors were obtained from a man in his fifties or sixties who had recovered from COVID-19.

The chain links TRBV10-3 to TRBJ2-3; D may be TRBD2 (5 bases). Germline CDR1 ENHRY, CDR2 SYGVKD. The CDR3 runs to 15 residues. V was shortened by 7 bases and J by 2 bases, with 16 bases between the two germline ends. The CDR3 region is CAITERLPSTDTQYF. CDR3 in DNA: TGTGCCATCACCGAGAGACTACCCTCCACAGATACGCAGTATTTT.

A single count supports this clone. The chain uses TRBV4-1 and TRBJ2-7, with 10 bases aligning to TRBD1. CDR1 and CDR2 from the germline V gene are MGHRA and YSYEKL. V lost 0 bases and J lost 12; bases outside the gene matches: 5. The CDR3 is 13 amino acids. The CDR3 DNA sequence: TGCGCCAGCAGCCAAGATGACAGGGGGCATCGGTACTTC. Protein sequence: CASSQDDRGHRYF.

V gene TRBV7-3 combines with J gene TRBJ2-1, with D possibly matching TRBD2 (7 bases). Germline V lookup: CDR1 SGHTA, CDR2 FQGTGA. V lost 5 bases to trimming and J lost 3 bases, with 17 bases between them. This CDR3 contains 16 residues. CDR3 nucleotide sequence: TGTGCCAGCAGCCCCATCGCGGGGGCATACTACAATGAGCAGTTCTTC. This gives the protein CASSPIAGAYYNEQFF. Using reference TRBV7-3 and TRBJ2-1 for the parts outside the CDR3, the full variable domain is GAGVSQTPSNKVTEKGKYVELRCDPISGHTALYWYRQSLGQGPEFLIYFQGTGAADDSGLPNDRFFAVRPEGSVSTLKIQRTERGDSAVYLCASSPIAGAYYNEQFFGPGTRLTVL.

The chain is built from TRBV6-2 or TRBV6-3 and TRBJ1-2, with 8 nucleotides matching TRBD1. With V trimmed by 5 bases and J by 0 bases, 2 bases remained unmatched. Germline CDR1 reads MNHEY; CDR2 reads SVGEGT. CDR3 size: 14 residues. The CDR3 sequence is CASSKDRANYGYTF. Written as DNA, the CDR3 is TGTGCCAGCAGTAAGGACAGGGCTAACTATGGCTACACCTTC.

The gene calls are TRBV5-1 and TRBJ1-1; 9 bases agree with TRBD1. V shed 0 bases and J 0 bases; nucleotides not matched to a gene: 18. Germline V lookup: CDR1 SGHRS, CDR2 YFSETQ. This CDR3 is built from 21 residues. This CDR3 reads CASSLDIRRGTGLIMNTEAFF. In DNA, the CDR3 is TGCGCCAGCAGCTTGGACATTCGGCGGGGGACAGGGCTGATCATGAACACTGAAGCTTTCTTT.

This chain uses TRBV3-1 (or the pseudogene TRBV3-2) with TRBJ1-1; D ambiguous. Germline CDR1 and CDR2: LGHDT and YNNKEL (reference sequence). This CDR3 comprises 15 residues. Between the trimmed V and J ends, which lost 0 bases and 2 bases, there was a span of 10 bases. The CDR3 DNA sequence: TGTGCCAGCAGCCAAGATCCAGCGACCAACACTGAAGCTTTCTTT. It yields the protein CASSQDPATNTEAFF.

The V call is TRBV14, the J call TRBJ1-3; D remains ambiguous. Germline V CDR1 and CDR2: SGHDN, FVKESK. Trimming left V 4 bases short and J 1 base short, with 14 bases between. CDR3 length equals 16 residues. The CDR3 region has the DNA TGTGCCAGCAGCCGATCCGACGGGTGGTCTGGAAACACCATATATTTT. This sequence encodes CASSRSDGWSGNTIYF.

V is TRBV3-1 (or the pseudogene TRBV3-2) and J is TRBJ2-1; TRBD2 matches 9 bases. The germline gives CDR1 LGHDT, CDR2 YNNKEL (reference sequence). The V and J ends lost 4 bases and 9 bases, in that order; junction bases with no gene match: 10. The CDR3 has 15 residues. CDR3 DNA: TGTGCCAGCAGCCTTCTTGCGGGGGGGGCATCTGAGCAGTTCTTC. Protein sequence: CASSLLAGGASEQFF.

The chain joins TRBV2 to TRBJ1-4; D is possibly TRBD1 (6 bases). Germline V gene lookup returns CDR1 SNHLY and CDR2 FYNNEI. Trimming stripped 6 bases from V and 0 bases from J, with 14 bases between. The CDR3 runs 16 residues. The DNA of the CDR3 is TGTGCCAGCAGCTCCCAGGGGCAAGCAACTAATGAAAAACTGTTTTTT. Amino acids: CASSSQGQATNEKLFF.

The V gene is TRBV18, the J gene TRBJ1-1; a possible D gene is TRBD1 (5 bases). The CDR3 has 15 residues. Germline CDR1 KGHSH, CDR2 LQKENI. The V gene lost 1 base and the J gene lost 4 bases, with 13 bases spanning the gap. The CDR3 DNA is TGTGCCAGCTCACCACGGGGCAGGGCGACCACTGAAGCTTTCTTT. This translates into CASSPRGRATTEAFF.

The chain carries TRBV4-3 and TRBJ1-3, with 7 bases lining up with TRBD1. Per germline, CDR1 LGHNA and CDR2 YSLEER. This CDR3 is 17 amino acids long. V lost 2 bases to trimming and J lost 0 bases; unmatched junction nucleotides: 7. Here the CDR3 reads CASSQTPTGSSGNTIYF. The CDR3 DNA sequence: TGCGCCAGCAGCCAAACCCCGACAGGGTCCTCTGGAAACACCATATATTTT.

V is TRBV6-2 or TRBV6-3 and J is TRBJ2-5; 7 nucleotides line up with TRBD2. Trimming at V came to 6 bases and at J to 5 bases, leaving 15 bases not matched to a gene. The CDR3 spans 16 residues. The germline V gene has CDR1 MNHEY and CDR2 SVGEGT. The CDR3, as DNA: TGTGCCAGCAGCCTGACTACTAGCGTCGGTACCGAGACCCAGTACTTC. Translated, it gives CASSLTTSVGTETQYF.

V usage is TRBV11-2 and J usage is TRBJ2-5; D possibly corresponds to TRBD1 (6 bases). V gave up 6 bases and J gave up 7 bases, with 24 bases separating them. CDR1 is SGHAT, CDR2 FQNNGV, per germline. The CDR3 loop spans 16 amino acids. The CDR3 bases are TGTGCCAGCAGTCTTAATAAAAGGACAGCTTCGTGGACCCAGTACTTC. Translated: CASSLNKRTASWTQYF.

This rearrangement joins TRBV2 to TRBJ2-5, with 10 bases fitting TRBD2. The CDR3 contains 16 residues. The germline gives CDR1 SNHLY, CDR2 FYNNEI. Trimming at V came to 6 bases and at J to 1 base, leaving 8 bases not matched to a gene. The CDR3 reads CASSALAGVTQETQYF. The CDR3 DNA is TGTGCCAGCAGCGCCCTAGCGGGGGTGACCCAAGAGACCCAGTACTTC.

The chain combines TRBV7-9 with TRBJ2-3; TRBD2 aligns across 10 bases. CDR3 length: 17 amino acids. J lost 2 bases, V lost 0 bases, and 5 bases had no gene match. Germline V gene lookup returns CDR1 SEHNR and CDR2 FQNEAQ (reference sequence). CDR3 in amino acids: CASSLAISGGHTDTQYF. The CDR3 DNA sequence: TGTGCCAGCAGCTTAGCGATTAGCGGGGGGCACACAGATACGCAGTATTTT.

The chain has TRBV6-2 or TRBV6-3 and TRBJ1-1, with 9 bases lining up with TRBD1. The CDR3 is 15 amino acids. Germline V gives CDR1 MNHEY, CDR2 SVGEGT. V lost 5 bases to trimming and J lost 4 bases; unmatched junction nucleotides: 8. Here the CDR3 reads CASSPFRDRVTEAFF. In nucleotides, the CDR3 is TGTGCCAGCAGTCCCTTCCGGGACAGGGTCACTGAAGCTTTCTTT.

The chain uses TRBV7-9 and TRBJ2-7; 16 positions match TRBD2. Per the germline V gene, CDR1 is SEHNR and CDR2 is FQNEAQ (reference sequence). The CDR3 runs 18 residues. J was trimmed by 4 bases and V by 5 bases; bases with no gene match: 11. The CDR3 DNA reads as TGTGCCAGCAGCCCCGGGACTAGCGGGGGGGCCCGAGGATACGAGCAGTACTTC. Protein: CASSPGTSGGARGYEQYF.

The V and J genes are TRBV28 and TRBJ1-2; the match to TRBD1 covers 8 bases. CDR1 and CDR2 from the germline V gene are MDHEN and SYDVKM. The trim removed 5 bases at V and 8 bases at J, leaving 4 bases unmatched. The CDR3 length is 12 residues. The CDR3 loop is CASSLTGEGYTF. CDR3 sequence (DNA): TGTGCCAGCAGTCTGACAGGGGAAGGCTACACCTTC.

The gene calls are TRBV18 and TRBJ1-4; 8 bases map to TRBD1. Germline V gives CDR1 KGHSH, CDR2 LQKENI. J was trimmed by 5 bases and V by 1 base; bases with no gene match: 3. The CDR3 has 15 amino acids. For the CDR3, the DNA is TGTGCCAGCTCACCACGGGACAGGAAAAATGAAAAACTGTTTTTT. Amino acid sequence: CASSPRDRKNEKLFF.

The chain joins TRBV28 to TRBJ1-5; 9 bases are a match to TRBD1. The junction had 8 bases not matched to a gene; V was cut back by 8 bases and J by 3 bases. CDR3 size: 15 residues. Per germline, CDR1 MDHEN and CDR2 SYDVKM. The chain's CDR3 is CASRRTGANNQPQHF. Written as DNA, the CDR3 is TGTGCCAGCCGTCGGACAGGGGCTAACAATCAGCCCCAGCATTTT.

The J gene is TRBJ1-5, the V gene TRBV9, with 9 bases that match TRBD1. The CDR3 loop spans 14 amino acids. CDR1 and CDR2 (germline): SGDLS, YYNGEE. The V gene end was trimmed by 3 bases and the J gene end by 6 bases; junction bases not matched to a gene: 4. CDR3 region: CASSAHRGPQPQHF. In DNA, the CDR3 is TGTGCCAGCAGCGCCCACAGGGGGCCTCAGCCCCAGCATTTT.

The chain couples TRBV3-1 (or the pseudogene TRBV3-2) to TRBJ2-3, with 7 bases matching TRBD2. CDR3 length equals 17 residues. After removal of 4 bases from V and 0 bases from J, the junction contained 10 bases not matched to a gene. Per germline, CDR1 LGHDT and CDR2 YNNKEL (reference sequence). As DNA, the CDR3 is TGTGCCAGCAGCCGCGGAGGAGGTAGCGGGAGCACAGATACGCAGTATTTT. Protein sequence: CASSRGGGSGSTDTQYF.

This rearrangement joins TRBV4-1 to TRBJ2-7; TRBD1 aligns across 9 bases. The CDR3 is made up of 16 amino acids. After removal of 1 base from V and 4 bases from J, the junction contained 8 bases not matched to a gene. In germline, CDR1 is MGHRA, CDR2 YSYEKL. The CDR3 spells CASSQGLDRGKYEQYF. CDR3 nucleotides: TGCGCCAGCAGCCAAGGGCTCGACAGGGGGAAATACGAGCAGTACTTC.

The table lists this clone with many counts. This chain connects TRBV7-9 to TRBJ1-4; D unclear. Germline V gives CDR1 SEHNR, CDR2 FQNEAQ (reference sequence). The CDR3 totals 14 residues. V dropped 1 base and J dropped 7 bases, with 10 bases sitting between them. This CDR3 is CASSLVPGIEKLFF. In nucleotides, the CDR3 is TGTGCCAGCAGCTTAGTCCCGGGAATTGAAAAACTGTTTTTT.

This clone has at least ten counts. J is TRBJ2-5 and V is TRBV7-2; no clear D. Germline assignment: CDR1 SGHTA and CDR2 FQGNSA. The CDR3 contains 14 residues. Trimming removed 4 bases at V and 3 bases at J, with 12 bases between. The DNA of the CDR3 is TGTGCCAGCAGCTCGTACAGTGGCAAAGAGACCCAGTACTTC. Translated, it gives CASSSYSGKETQYF.

CDR3 loop: CASSYPEVGQPQHF. Here the CDR3 DNA reads TGTGCCAGCAGTTATCCGGAGGTGGGTCAGCCCCAGCATTTT. V gene TRBV6-5 combines with J gene TRBJ1-5; D ambiguous. V shed 3 bases and J shed 6 bases, with 12 bases lying between them. The CDR3 length is 14 residues. Germline loops: CDR1 MNHEY, CDR2 SVGAGI.

This clone has just one count. The chain is built from TRBV10-3 and TRBJ1-6; weak D call: TRBD1 (6 bases). Between the trimmed V and J ends, which lost 0 bases and 14 bases, there was a span of 11 bases. The CDR3 contains 13 residues. The V gene's germline CDR1 is ENHRY and CDR2 SYGVKD. CDR3 amino acids: CAISESSGVTLHF. The CDR3 coding sequence is TGTGCCATCAGTGAGTCCTCAGGGGTCACCCTCCACTTT.

This chain joins TRBV7-9 and TRBJ1-1; 9 positions agree with TRBD1. Germline values: CDR1 SEHNR, CDR2 FQNEAQ (reference sequence). J lost 11 bases, V lost 0 bases, and 10 bases had no gene match. The CDR3 is 15 amino acids. The CDR3 loop is CASSLALDRGNNAFF. The CDR3 nucleotides read TGTGCCAGCAGCTTAGCGTTGGACAGGGGAAATAATGCTTTCTTT.

As for this clone: The same CDR3 is also encoded by other DNA sequences in this sample. The CDR3 DNA reads as TGTGCCATCTCCGGGACAGACTACGAGCAGTACTTC. Its protein product is CAISGTDYEQYF. This chain joins TRBV10-3 and TRBJ2-7; 7 positions match TRBD1. The germline gives CDR1 ENHRY, CDR2 SYGVKD. This CDR3 comprises 12 residues. J gave up 3 bases and V 8 bases, and 4 bases lay outside the gene matches.

This clone has only a few counts. The rearrangement links TRBV7-6 to TRBJ1-4; 8 positions match TRBD1. This CDR3 is built from 15 residues. V shed 1 base, J shed 7 bases, and the junction held 5 bases outside the gene matches. Germline CDR1 is SGHVS and CDR2 is FNYEAQ. The CDR3 DNA sequence: TGTGCCAGCAGCTTAGAAGGAACAGGGGGTGAAAAACTGTTTTTT. As protein: CASSLEGTGGEKLFF.